The present T cell receptor (beta chain) was sequenced within a study of blood T cell repertoires in COVID-19. Study background: PBMCs, B-cell-depleted T cells, or T cells provided the cDNA or gDNA that made up the material.

In the original analysis: Estimation of nucleated cell counts relied on the amplification of reference gene primers. Only in-frame clones appear in the TCRdb table, and some are missing; sequencing was by immunoSEQ multiplex PCR. The V and J calls and the clone size are those of that table, but D and trimming were determined from the DNA. The sample holds 200,000 to 250,000 clones; 84% are singletons and the top ten take approximately 7.3%. This clone was detected only once. Those who participated ranged in age from about 18 to 89 years and resided in approximately 26 US areas. Recovered participants had two consecutive negative NP/OP PCR tests, healthcare professional clearance, or symptom resolution. Sequencing was done on a sample of PBMCs or T cells enriched from blood (not recorded which). This receptor was taken from a woman in her thirties or forties who had recovered from COVID-19.

CDR3 in amino acids: CSALYLNGYTF. The CDR3 region has the DNA TGCAGTGCTCTTTACTTGAATGGCTACACCTTC. The chain combines TRBV20-1 with TRBJ1-2; no reliable D call. There are 11 residues in the CDR3. Trimming pared 5 bases from V and 6 bases from J, leaving 10 bases between. Germline V CDR1 and CDR2: DFQATT, SNEGSKA (reference sequence).